The 32 T cell receptor beta chains presented below share a single source sample, sequenced in a study of shared clonotypes between healthy human individuals. Clones were sequenced by immunoSEQ multiplex PCR, and TCRdb holds only the in-frame ones, with some missing. The sample gives roughly 2 million clones, more than 90% of which show up once; around 0.13% is in the top ten. The specimen was naive CD4+ T cells sorted from blood. Subset here: CD45RA+ positively selected. These receptors originate from a man between 18 and 29 years old in good health.

The V gene is TRBV6-6, the J gene TRBJ2-5, with D perhaps TRBD1 or TRBD2 (5 bases each). Trimming took 5 bases from V and 2 from J, leaving 12 bases between them. The CDR3 has 14 residues. Germline assignment: CDR1 MNHNY and CDR2 SVGAGI (reference sequence). The CDR3 spells CASSPRDGQETQYF. The CDR3 bases are TGTGCCAGCAGTCCTCGGGACGGACAAGAGACCCAGTACTTC.

V and J are TRBV5-6 and TRBJ1-5, with TRBD1 identical over 10 bases. The junction had 17 bases not matched to a gene; V was cut back by 1 base and J by 7 bases. Germline V gene data show CDR1 as SGHDT and CDR2 as YYEEEE. The CDR3 is 19 amino acids. The CDR3 nucleotides read TGTGCCAGCAGCTTGAGACGACAGGGGGCTTTGAAGGCGGGACAGCCCCAGCATTTT. It yields the protein CASSLRRQGALKAGQPQHF.

This chain joins TRBV6-4 and TRBJ2-1; 10 nucleotides agree with TRBD2. The CDR3 loop spans 15 amino acids. The germline V gene encodes CDR1 MRHNA and CDR2 SNTAGT. V shed 3 bases, J shed 3 bases, and the junction held 2 bases outside the gene matches. CDR3 nucleotides: TGTGCCAGCAGTGAGTTAGCGGGAGGCTACAATGAGCAGTTCTTC. Translating it yields CASSELAGGYNEQFF.

The rearrangement uses TRBV18 and TRBJ2-5, with D uncertain. Between the trimmed V and J ends, which lost 0 bases and 2 bases, there was a span of 10 bases. Germline assignment: CDR1 KGHSH and CDR2 LQKENI. The CDR3 has 15 residues. In DNA, the CDR3 is TGTGCCAGCTCACCACCGGTGATGCAACAAGAGACCCAGTACTTC. It is translated as CASSPPVMQQETQYF. Complete variable domain (other parts from reference TRBV18 and TRBJ2-5): NAGVMQNPRHLVRRRGQEARLRCSPMKGHSHVYWYRQLPEEGLKFMVYLQKENIIDESGMPKERFSAEFPKEGPSILRIQQVVRGDSAAYFCASSPPVMQQETQYFGPGTRLLVL.

The chain is built from TRBV18 and TRBJ1-4, with TRBD1 matching over 8 bases. The CDR3 loop spans 17 amino acids. CDR1 is KGHSH and CDR2 is LQKENI in the germline V gene. V shed 3 bases and J 4 bases; nucleotides not matched to a gene: 10. CDR3 sequence (DNA): TGTGCCAGCTCACCCTCGACAGGGGTGGGTGGTAATGAAAAACTGTTTTTT. This encodes CASSPSTGVGGNEKLFF.

The chain recombines TRBV27 with TRBJ2-5; 12 nucleotides align to TRBD2. The CDR3 runs to 17 residues. The J segment lost 3 bases and the V segment lost 5 bases, leaving 10 bases of the junction unmatched. The germline V gene has CDR1 MNHEY and CDR2 SMNVEV (reference sequence). CDR3 loop: CASSRTGLAGKEETQYF. The CDR3, as DNA: TGTGCCAGCAGTCGGACAGGACTAGCGGGGAAGGAAGAGACCCAGTACTTC.

This chain connects TRBV30 to TRBJ1-6; 8 nucleotides match TRBD1. This CDR3 is 13 amino acids long. Trimming removed 5 bases from V and 9 bases from J; junction bases left unmatched: 6. Germline assignment: CDR1 GTSNPN and CDR2 SVGIG (reference sequence). The CDR3 coding sequence is TGTGCCTGGTCCGGGACAGGTGGTTCACCCCTCCACTTT. Amino acids: CAWSGTGGSPLHF.

The genes are TRBV2 and TRBJ2-7, with D hard to call. Germline V CDR1 and CDR2: SNHLY, FYNNEI. Trimming removed 2 bases from V and 7 bases from J, with 6 bases in between. The CDR3 extends over 11 amino acids. The CDR3 DNA follows: TGTGCCAGCAGTGAAAGGGCAGAGCAGTACTTC. Its protein is CASSERAEQYF.

The CDR3 DNA reads as TGTGCCAGCAGGACAGGGGATAGGAATTCACCCCTCCACTTT. Translation gives CASRTGDRNSPLHF. This chain joins TRBV13 and TRBJ1-6; 8 bases are a match to TRBD1. The ends lost 6 bases at V and 7 bases at J; junction bases unmatched: 5. The CDR3 contains 14 residues. Germline V CDR1 and CDR2: PRHDT, FYEKMQ (reference sequence). The full variable domain, with the rest looked up from reference TRBV13 and TRBJ1-6, is AAGVIQSPRHLIKEKRETATLKCYPIPRHDTVYWYQQGPGQDPQFLISFYEKMQSDKGSIPDRFSAQQFSDYHSELNMSSLELGDSALYFCASRTGDRNSPLHFGNGTRLTVT.

This chain links TRBV7-2 with TRBJ1-2; maybe TRBD1 (6 bases). The ends were cut back, 5 bases at V and 4 bases at J, with 11 bases in the middle. The CDR3 runs to 13 residues. The germline CDR1 and CDR2 sequences are SGHTA and FQGNSA. The CDR3 DNA follows: TGTGCCAGCAGCCAAGGGGGTGTCTATGGCTACACCTTC. The encoded protein is CASSQGGVYGYTF.

V and J are TRBV7-2 and TRBJ2-5, with D unclear. This CDR3 comprises 12 residues. Trimming stripped 6 bases from V and 5 bases from J, with 10 bases between. Germline V gene sequence: CDR1 SGHTA, CDR2 FQGNSA. The CDR3 coding sequence is TGTGCCAGCAGATTTATTACGGAGACCCAGTACTTC. Translation gives CASRFITETQYF.

The chain is built from TRBV2 and TRBJ2-5, with 8 bases matching TRBD1. The CDR3 totals 15 residues. Germline-derived CDR1 and CDR2 are SNHLY and FYNNEI. The V and J ends lost 4 bases and 1 base, in that order; junction bases with no gene match: 5. In DNA form, the CDR3 reads TGTGCCAGCAGTGGTGGGACAGGTGGCCAAGAGACCCAGTACTTC. Translated: CASSGGTGGQETQYF.

This chain connects TRBV2 to TRBJ1-6; tentatively, D is TRBD1 (5 bases). Germline V gene sequence: CDR1 SNHLY, CDR2 FYNNEI. V was clipped by 5 bases and J by 11 bases, with 13 bases between them. This CDR3 has 13 amino acids. This chain's CDR3 is CASSPGTPPPLHF. CDR3 DNA sequence: TGTGCCAGCAGTCCCGGGACCCCCCCACCCCTCCACTTT.

The rearrangement joins TRBV6-6 to TRBJ2-7; perhaps D is TRBD1 or TRBD2 (6 bases each). The CDR3 totals 15 residues. The V and J ends lost 2 bases and 5 bases respectively, with 16 bases between them. Per germline, CDR1 MNHNY and CDR2 SVGAGI (reference sequence). The CDR3 nucleotides read TGTGCCAGCAGTTACCCCGAGGGGGGCCGGGACGAGCAGTACTTC. Its protein is CASSYPEGGRDEQYF.

This rearrangement joins TRBV10-1 to TRBJ2-5; TRBD2 matches 11 bases. V shed 6 bases and J 10 bases; nucleotides not matched to a gene: 19. Germline values: CDR1 WNHNN, CDR2 SYGVQD (reference sequence). This CDR3 region has 17 residues. CDR3 DNA sequence: TGCGCCAGCAGCCAAAACGGTGGACTAGCGGGCCTTGGGGGCCAGTACTTC. It encodes CASSQNGGLAGLGGQYF.

The rearrangement uses TRBV7-2 and TRBJ2-1, with TRBD2 matching 13 bases. The CDR3 runs 16 residues. V was clipped by 3 bases and J by 7 bases; unmatched bases: 6. CDR1 is SGHTA, CDR2 FQGNSA, per germline. The CDR3 nucleotides read TGTGCCAGCAGCTTCTCTGGACTAGCGGGAGCGAATGAGCAGTTCTTC. This sequence encodes CASSFSGLAGANEQFF.

The chain combines TRBV7-8 with TRBJ2-7, with TRBD2 matching 12 bases. The CDR3 runs to 17 residues. Germline loops: CDR1 SGHVS, CDR2 FQNEAQ. J gave up 2 bases and V 0 bases, and 5 bases lay outside the gene matches. The CDR3 DNA follows: TGTGCCAGCAGCTTAGCGTGGACTAGCGGGGAAACCTACGAGCAGTACTTC. Its protein is CASSLAWTSGETYEQYF. Full variable domain (remainder filled in from reference TRBV7-8 and TRBJ2-7): GAGVSQSPRYKVAKRGQDVALRCDPISGHVSLFWYQQALGQGPEFLTYFQNEAQLDKSGLPSDRFFAERPEGSVSTLKIQRTQQEDSAVYLCASSLAWTSGETYEQYFGPGTRLTVT.

V is TRBV7-8 and J is TRBJ2-7; 7 nucleotides agree with TRBD1. The germline CDR1 and CDR2 sequences are SGHVS and FQNEAQ. The CDR3 covers 14 residues. The J segment lost 5 bases and the V segment lost 5 bases, leaving 9 bases of the junction unmatched. This chain's CDR3 is CASSRNRGPDEQYF. CDR3 DNA: TGTGCCAGCAGCCGTAACAGGGGTCCCGACGAGCAGTACTTC.

The chain has TRBV7-9 and TRBJ1-2; maybe TRBD1 (6 bases). Germline CDR1 and CDR2: SEHNR and FQNEAQ (reference sequence). The CDR3 totals 15 residues. V gave up 5 bases and J gave up 1 base, with 14 bases separating them. CDR3 DNA: TGTGCCAGCAGCGTCGAGAGGGGGATTAACTATGGCTACACCTTC. It encodes CASSVERGINYGYTF.

The chain combines TRBV7-3 with TRBJ2-2; D may be TRBD2 (6 bases). The CDR3 contains 18 residues. CDR1 SGHTA and CDR2 FQGTGA come from the germline V gene. Trimming pared 5 bases from V and 3 bases from J, leaving 22 bases between. CDR3 amino acids: CASSPRGDVGRYTGELFF. The CDR3 DNA follows: TGTGCCAGCAGCCCCCGCGGGGACGTGGGCCGCTACACCGGGGAGCTGTTTTTT. Supplemented by reference TRBV7-3 and TRBJ2-2, the full variable domain reads GAGVSQTPSNKVTEKGKYVELRCDPISGHTALYWYRQSLGQGPEFLIYFQGTGAADDSGLPNDRFFAVRPEGSVSTLKIQRTERGDSAVYLCASSPRGDVGRYTGELFFGEGSRLTVL.

The CDR3: CALAPGIGSNQPQHF. For the CDR3, the DNA is TGTGCCCTCGCCCCAGGGATCGGTAGCAATCAGCCCCAGCATTTT. This chain uses TRBV28 with TRBJ1-5, with D possibly being TRBD1 (5 bases). The V gene lost 11 bases and the J gene lost 0 bases, with 17 bases spanning the gap. The CDR3 is 15 residues long. CDR1 is MDHEN, CDR2 SYDVKM, per germline.

This chain connects TRBV7-9 to TRBJ1-1; D is possibly TRBD1 (6 bases). V was cut by 5 bases and J by 5 bases, with 18 bases left in between. CDR1 is SEHNR and CDR2 is FQNEAQ in the germline V gene (reference sequence). The CDR3 consists of 15 residues. The CDR3 spells CASSRLQGDGTEAFF. Written as DNA, the CDR3 is TGTGCCAGCAGCCGCCTACAGGGAGATGGTACTGAAGCTTTCTTT.

Concerning this clone itself: Additional DNA sequences in this sample encode the identical CDR3. The chain links TRBV7-2 to TRBJ2-7, with unresolved D. Trimming left V 3 bases short and J 4 bases short, with 4 bases between. The CDR3 is 11 residues long. Germline V gene sequence: CDR1 SGHTA, CDR2 FQGNSA. In nucleotides, the CDR3 is TGTGCCAGCAGCTTTGCATACGAGCAGTACTTC. The encoded protein is CASSFAYEQYF. Full variable domain (missing parts from reference TRBV7-2 and TRBJ2-7): GAGVSQSPSNKVTEKGKDVELRCDPISGHTALYWYRQSLGQGLEFLIYFQGNSAPDKSGLPSDRFSAERTGGSVSTLTIQRTQQEDSAVYLCASSFAYEQYFGPGTRLTVT.

CDR3 region: CASSETGQSNQPQHF. CDR3 in DNA: TGTGCCAGCAGCGAGACGGGACAGTCCAATCAGCCCCAGCATTTT. The gene calls are TRBV9 and TRBJ1-5; 7 bases line up with TRBD1. The junction had 6 bases not matched to a gene; V was cut back by 3 bases and J by 3 bases. This CDR3 comprises 15 residues. From germline, CDR1 is SGDLS and CDR2 YYNGEE. Full variable domain (outside the CDR3, taken from reference TRBV9 and TRBJ1-5): DSGVTQTPKHLITATGQRVTLRCSPRSGDLSVYWYQQSLDQGLQFLIQYYNGEERAKGNILERFSAQQFPDLHSELNLSSLELGDSALYFCASSETGQSNQPQHFGDGTRLSIL.

The chain joins TRBV29-1 to TRBJ1-1; D remains unclear. This CDR3 contains 15 residues. Trimming left V 4 bases short and J 3 bases short, with 18 bases between. Per the germline V gene, CDR1 is SQVTM and CDR2 is ANQGSEA. The CDR3 loop reads CSVVLTGRVDTEAFF. The CDR3 DNA reads as TGCAGCGTTGTACTTACCGGGAGGGTGGACACTGAAGCTTTCTTT.

The chain links TRBV7-9 to TRBJ2-6; either TRBD1 or TRBD2 may supply D (5 bases each). Trimming cost V 5 bases and J 0 bases, with 14 bases left between them. CDR1 SEHNR and CDR2 FQNEAQ come from the germline V gene (reference sequence). This CDR3 spans 17 amino acids. The CDR3 reads CASSTGTAGSGANVLTF. The DNA for the CDR3 is TGTGCCAGCAGCACCGGGACCGCCGGCTCTGGGGCCAACGTCCTGACTTTC. The whole variable domain, filled in from reference TRBV7-9 and TRBJ2-6, reads DTGVSQNPRHKITKRGQNVTFRCDPISEHNRLYWYRQTLGQGPEFLTYFQNEAQLEKSRLLSDRFSAERPKGSFSTLEIQRTEQGDSAMYLCASSTGTAGSGANVLTFGAGSRLTVL.

The J gene is TRBJ2-2, the V gene TRBV7-6, with TRBD2 matching over 9 bases. After removal of 0 bases from V and 6 bases from J, the junction contained 14 bases not matched to a gene. The CDR3 runs 19 residues. Germline-derived CDR1 and CDR2 are SGHVS and FNYEAQ. This CDR3 reads CASSLAGLAGRHYPGELFF. For the CDR3, the DNA is TGTGCCAGCAGCTTAGCGGGGCTAGCGGGGCGACATTATCCCGGGGAGCTGTTTTTT.

The chain combines TRBV7-8 with TRBJ2-5; D gene ambiguous. CDR1 and CDR2 from the germline V gene are SGHVS and FQNEAQ. V was clipped by 3 bases and J by 4 bases, with 9 bases between them. This CDR3 is 13 amino acids long. CDR3 bases: TGTGCCAGCAGCTTGGGGTCAGTAGAGACCCAGTACTTC. Protein product: CASSLGSVETQYF.

The chain combines TRBV2 with TRBJ1-4, with 7 positions matching TRBD1. The junction had 7 bases not matched to a gene; V was cut back by 8 bases and J by 4 bases. CDR3 length: 14 residues. Germline V gene lookup returns CDR1 SNHLY and CDR2 FYNNEI. The CDR3 DNA follows: TGTGCCAGCGGAAGGACAGGCTTTAATGAAAAACTGTTTTTT. It specifies CASGRTGFNEKLFF.

The V gene is TRBV18, the J gene TRBJ2-3, with D unclear. This CDR3 region has 13 residues. CDR1 KGHSH and CDR2 LQKENI come from the germline V gene. Trimming shortened V by 3 bases and J by 2 bases, and 6 bases separated the two germline ends. Written as DNA, the CDR3 is TGTGCCAGCTCACCGGTTCTCACAGATACGCAGTATTTT. Translated: CASSPVLTDTQYF.

This clone showed up just a few times. The rearrangement links TRBV4-1 to TRBJ1-4; D is ambiguous. The CDR3 consists of 15 residues. Germline assignment: CDR1 MGHRA and CDR2 YSYEKL. Trimming left V 4 bases short and J 5 bases short, with 14 bases between. As DNA, the CDR3 is TGCGCCAGCAGCCGAGGCGGGATATCGAATGAAAAACTGTTTTTT. Its translation is CASSRGGISNEKLFF.

The gene calls are TRBV9 and TRBJ2-7; TRBD1 matches at 8 bases. CDR3 length equals 13 residues. CDR1 and CDR2 from the germline V gene are SGDLS and YYNGEE. Germline trimming cut 4 bases from V and 2 bases from J; bases unmatched to any gene: 2. In nucleotides, the CDR3 is TGTGCCAGCAGCTCAGGGGGCGCCTACGAGCAGTACTTC. Translating it yields CASSSGGAYEQYF.